This TCR beta chain originates from a study of blood T cells in healthy people across ages. With a J-beta primer mix and a sample-barcoded 5' primer, a second PCR ran 7 to 11 cycles. CDR3-containing paired-end reads numbered at least 3 million in each sample. TCRdb re-derived calls from the 5' RACE reads in MiXCR, one entry per CDR3 protein. Here the sample spans around 750,000 distinct CDR3 sequences, about 55% being singletons. Germline CDR1 MNHEY, CDR2 SVGAGI. Between the trimmed V and J ends, which lost 6 bases and 15 bases, there was a span of 21 bases. The CDR3 sequence is 13 residues long. The sequencing input was blood. The sequence derives from a man aged 80 or over in good health. The gene calls are TRBV6-5 and TRBJ2-1; D gene uncertain. The CDR3 spells CASSLSHHGLRFF. The DNA for the CDR3 is TGTGCCAGCAGCCTCTCACACCATGGTTTGCGGTTCTTC.